Below, 16 T cell receptor beta chains from the same sample are listed, as sequenced in a study of technical replicates of blood from a handful of donors. Assay: immunoSEQ multiplex PCR; the TCRdb copy retains only in-frame clones and omits some. In the table there are around 9,000 clones, roughly nine tenths of which are singletons. Sequencing was carried out using PBMCs. All receptors derive from a human donor in good health.

The chain uses TRBV6-1 and TRBJ2-2; D is perhaps TRBD2 (6 bases). Germline CDR1 is MNHNS and CDR2 is SASEGT. V was trimmed by 10 bases and J by 6 bases, leaving 21 bases between them. CDR3 length: 15 amino acids. CDR3 bases: TGTGCCAAGCCCGGGGGACGAAGTAGGTCCGGGGAGCTGTTTTTT. This codes for CAKPGGRSRSGELFF.

The gene calls are TRBV10-3 and TRBJ2-2; TRBD2 matches at 14 bases. The CDR3 runs to 19 residues. The V and J ends lost 4 bases and 0 bases, in that order; junction bases with no gene match: 7. Germline assignment: CDR1 ENHRY and CDR2 SYGVKD. The CDR3: CAISGPGTSGSANTGELFF. The CDR3, as DNA: TGTGCCATCAGTGGTCCCGGGACTAGCGGGAGCGCGAACACCGGGGAGCTGTTTTTT.

The chain combines TRBV6-1 with TRBJ2-2, with 7 bases identical to TRBD2. The trim removed 6 bases at V and 5 bases at J, leaving 3 bases unmatched. Germline CDR1 reads MNHNS; CDR2 reads SASEGT. The CDR3 length is 13 residues. The CDR3 DNA is TGTGCCAGCAGAGGACTAGGAACCGGGGAGCTGTTTTTT. This encodes CASRGLGTGELFF.

V gene TRBV6-1 combines with J gene TRBJ2-7, with D possibly being TRBD2 (6 bases). In germline, CDR1 is MNHNS, CDR2 SASEGT. The CDR3 has 13 residues. Trimming stripped 11 bases from V and 1 base from J, with 15 bases between. CDR3 coding DNA: TGTGCCGGGAGGACGGGTCCTTCCTACGAGCAGTACTTC. This translates into CAGRTGPSYEQYF.

This chain joins TRBV19 and TRBJ1-2; D is possibly TRBD1 (5 bases). Germline lookup yields CDR1 LNHDA and CDR2 SQIVND (reference sequence). V was cut by 5 bases and J by 5 bases, with 9 bases left in between. CDR3 length equals 12 residues. CDR3 in amino acids: CASSPRQYGYTF. Written as DNA, the CDR3 is TGTGCCAGTAGTCCCCGACAGTATGGCTACACCTTC.

The chain recombines TRBV5-5 with TRBJ2-1; TRBD2 is a possible D gene (5 bases). Trimming took off 0 bases at V and 15 bases at J, with 22 bases between the two ends. Germline values: CDR1 SGHKS, CDR2 YYEKEE (reference sequence). This CDR3 is 15 amino acids long. DNA for the CDR3: TGTGCCAGCAGCTTGGGTCTTAGGGTCCGGGAAAAAGGGTTCTTC. This codes for CASSLGLRVREKGFF.

CDR3 coding DNA: TGTGCCAGCAGGCATGAGGGCAATCAGCCCCAGCATTTT. Amino acids: CASRHEGNQPQHF. The chain combines TRBV2 with TRBJ1-5; D is undetermined. Germline loops: CDR1 SNHLY, CDR2 FYNNEI. This CDR3 has 13 residues. Deletions cut 6 bases from V and 2 bases from J, with 8 bases between. The full variable domain, in which reference TRBV2 and TRBJ1-5 provide the parts outside the CDR3, is EPEVTQTPSHQVTQMGQEVILRCVPISNHLYFYWYRQILGQKVEFLVSFYNNEISEKSEIFDDQFSVERPDGSNFTLKIRSTKLEDSAMYFCASRHEGNQPQHFGDGTRLSIL.

V usage is TRBV10-3 and J usage is TRBJ2-5; D might be TRBD2 (5 bases). CDR1 ENHRY and CDR2 SYGVKD come from the germline V gene. The CDR3 is made up of 15 amino acids. V lost 0 bases, J lost 3 bases, and 11 bases lay in between. The CDR3 bases are TGTGCCATCAGTGAGTCGGCTAGCAGAAAAGAGACCCAGTACTTC. The encoded protein is CAISESASRKETQYF.

The CDR3 sequence: CASSAQGNTEAFF. The CDR3 region has the DNA TGTGCCAGCAGTGCACAGGGGAACACTGAAGCTTTCTTT. The V and J genes are TRBV2 and TRBJ1-1; tentatively, D is TRBD1 (6 bases). This CDR3 has 13 amino acids. CDR1 and CDR2 from the germline V gene are SNHLY and FYNNEI. V was cut by 4 bases and J by 1 base, with 7 bases left in between.

This clone was recorded once. V and J are TRBV7-9 and TRBJ1-1, with 11 bases that match TRBD1. J lost 3 bases, V lost 5 bases, and 5 bases had no gene match. Looked up from germline, CDR1 is SEHNR and CDR2 is FQNEAQ (reference sequence). The CDR3 totals 15 residues. This chain's CDR3 is CASSRTGGYDTEAFF. The CDR3 region has the DNA TGTGCCAGCAGCCGGACAGGGGGCTATGACACTGAAGCTTTCTTT.

This clone was detected only once. The gene calls are TRBV27 and TRBJ2-7, with 8 bases identical to TRBD2. V shed 1 base, J shed 6 bases, and the junction held 8 bases outside the gene matches. The germline gives CDR1 MNHEY, CDR2 SMNVEV (reference sequence). CDR3 length: 15 residues. CDR3 region: CASSLLVAGSGEQYF. The CDR3 DNA follows: TGTGCCAGCAGTTTATTGGTAGCGGGATCAGGCGAGCAGTACTTC.

This clone was seen only once. This CDR3 is also generated by other DNA sequences in the sample. V and J are TRBV28 and TRBJ1-2; D is unclear. V was clipped by 6 bases and J by 2 bases, with 4 bases between them. The CDR3 covers 11 residues. Germline V gives CDR1 MDHEN, CDR2 SYDVKM. CDR3 amino acids: CASSSNYGYTF. In nucleotides, the CDR3 is TGTGCCAGCAGCTCCAACTATGGCTACACCTTC.

The rearrangement joins TRBV7-9 to TRBJ1-4; D may be TRBD1 (6 bases). Germline V gene lookup returns CDR1 SEHNR and CDR2 FQNEAQ (reference sequence). This CDR3 has 16 residues. V gave up 5 bases and J gave up 2 bases, with 15 bases separating them. The CDR3 nucleotides read TGTGCCAGCAGCATTGGACAGACGACTACTAATGAAAAACTGTTTTTT. This translates into CASSIGQTTTNEKLFF.

The rearrangement uses TRBV18 and TRBJ2-5, with a weak D call TRBD2 (6 bases). Trimming took 1 base from V and 0 from J, leaving 12 bases between them. The CDR3 length is 16 residues. The germline gives CDR1 KGHSH, CDR2 LQKENI. The CDR3 sequence is CASSPRNGRNQETQYF. The DNA for the CDR3 is TGTGCCAGCTCACCACGGAACGGGAGAAACCAAGAGACCCAGTACTTC.

V is TRBV6-5 and J is TRBJ1-2; D remains ambiguous. CDR1 is MNHEY and CDR2 is SVGAGI in the germline V gene. Trimming pared 2 bases from V and 3 bases from J, leaving 7 bases between. The CDR3 is 13 residues long. In nucleotides, the CDR3 is TGTGCCAGCAGTTACGCACAGTACTATGGCTACACCTTC. Amino acid sequence: CASSYAQYYGYTF.

This clone was seen a few times. The J gene is TRBJ1-2, the V gene TRBV7-9; D may be TRBD1 (5 bases). Germline CDR1 reads SEHNR; CDR2 reads FQNEAQ (reference sequence). The CDR3 totals 15 residues. The V end lost 5 bases, the J end lost 2 bases, and 15 bases lay between the germline ends. The chain's CDR3 is CASSHPQGFNYGYTF. The CDR3 DNA follows: TGTGCCAGCAGCCACCCGCAGGGTTTCAACTATGGCTACACCTTC.